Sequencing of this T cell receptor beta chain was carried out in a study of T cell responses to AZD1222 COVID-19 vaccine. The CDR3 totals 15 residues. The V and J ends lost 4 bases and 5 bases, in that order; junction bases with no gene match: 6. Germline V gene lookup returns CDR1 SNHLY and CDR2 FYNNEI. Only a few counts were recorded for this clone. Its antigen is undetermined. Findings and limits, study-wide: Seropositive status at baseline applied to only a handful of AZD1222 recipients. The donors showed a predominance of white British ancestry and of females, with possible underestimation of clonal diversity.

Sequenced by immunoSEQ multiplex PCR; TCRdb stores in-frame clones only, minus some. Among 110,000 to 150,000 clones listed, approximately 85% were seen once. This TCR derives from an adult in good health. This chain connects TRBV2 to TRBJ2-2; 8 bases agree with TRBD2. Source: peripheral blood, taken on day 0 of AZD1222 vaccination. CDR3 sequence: CASSVLAGETGELFF. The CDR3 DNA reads TGTGCCAGCAGTGTGCTAGCGGGTGAAACCGGGGAGCTGTTTTTT.